This T cell receptor beta chain was documented in a study of PD-L1 blockade in urothelial cancer. Study in general: Prior chemotherapy ranged from 0 to 3 regimens per patient. Peripheral blood specimens exhibited a median yield of approximately 150,000 T cells.

Germline V lookup: CDR1 SGHAT, CDR2 FQNNGV. The V end lost 0 bases, the J end lost 4 bases, and 13 bases lay between the germline ends. This CDR3 has 16 residues. Only in-frame clones appear in the TCRdb table, and some are missing; sequencing was by immunoSEQ multiplex PCR. The data contain roughly 20,000 clones, around 87% of them singletons. This clonotype was obtained from a woman aged 55-70 years with urothelial cancer. The chain carries TRBV11-2 and TRBJ2-1; a weak D match, TRBD2 (6 bases). The material was PBMCs, obtained around atezolizumab (anti-PD-L1) treatment. DNA for the CDR3: TGTGCCAGCAGCTTAGATTGGCTAGCGCGTTACAATGAGCAGTTCTTC. Translation: CASSLDWLARYNEQFF.